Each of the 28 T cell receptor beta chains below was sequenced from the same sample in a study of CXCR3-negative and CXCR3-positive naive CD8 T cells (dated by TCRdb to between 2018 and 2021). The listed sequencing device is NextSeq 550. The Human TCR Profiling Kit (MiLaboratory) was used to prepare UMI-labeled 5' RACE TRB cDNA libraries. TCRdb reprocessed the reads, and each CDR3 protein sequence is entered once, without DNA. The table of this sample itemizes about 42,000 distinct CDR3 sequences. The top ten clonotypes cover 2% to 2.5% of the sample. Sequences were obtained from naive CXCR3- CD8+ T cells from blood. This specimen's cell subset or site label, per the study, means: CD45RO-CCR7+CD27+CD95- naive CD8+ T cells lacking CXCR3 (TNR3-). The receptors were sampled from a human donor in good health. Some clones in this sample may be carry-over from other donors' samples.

The CDR3 here is CASSQDKRIVNTEAFF. The rearrangement links TRBV3-1 to TRBJ1-1. CDR3 length: 16 residues. From germline, CDR1 is LGHDT and CDR2 YNNKEL (reference sequence).

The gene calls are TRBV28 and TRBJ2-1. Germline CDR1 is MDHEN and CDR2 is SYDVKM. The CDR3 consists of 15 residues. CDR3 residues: CASSLWQTSYNEQFF.

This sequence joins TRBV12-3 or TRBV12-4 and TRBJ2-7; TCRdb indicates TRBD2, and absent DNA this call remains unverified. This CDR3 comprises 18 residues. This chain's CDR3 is CASRSGLAGGPIFHEQYF.

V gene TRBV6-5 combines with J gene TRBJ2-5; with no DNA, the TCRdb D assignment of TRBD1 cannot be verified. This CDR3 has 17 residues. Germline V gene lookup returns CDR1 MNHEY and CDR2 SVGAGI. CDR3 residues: CASSYSVDRDYQETQYF.

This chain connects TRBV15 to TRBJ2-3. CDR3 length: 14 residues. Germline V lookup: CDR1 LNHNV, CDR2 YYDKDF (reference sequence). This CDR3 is CATSRVGSTDTQYF.

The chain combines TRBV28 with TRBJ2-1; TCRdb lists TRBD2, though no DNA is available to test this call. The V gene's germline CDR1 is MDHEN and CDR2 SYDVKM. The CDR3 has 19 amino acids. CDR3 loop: CASSPGTSGFYEAYNEQFF.

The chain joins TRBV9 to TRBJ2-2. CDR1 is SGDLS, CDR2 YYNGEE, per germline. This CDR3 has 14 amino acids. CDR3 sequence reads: CASSVGANTGELFF.

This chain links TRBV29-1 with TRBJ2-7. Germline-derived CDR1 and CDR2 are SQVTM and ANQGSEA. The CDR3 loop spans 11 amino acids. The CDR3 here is CSARSSYEQYF.

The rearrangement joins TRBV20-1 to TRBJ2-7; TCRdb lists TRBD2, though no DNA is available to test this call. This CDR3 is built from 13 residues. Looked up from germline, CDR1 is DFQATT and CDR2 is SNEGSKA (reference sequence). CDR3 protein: CSARDEGWYEQYF.

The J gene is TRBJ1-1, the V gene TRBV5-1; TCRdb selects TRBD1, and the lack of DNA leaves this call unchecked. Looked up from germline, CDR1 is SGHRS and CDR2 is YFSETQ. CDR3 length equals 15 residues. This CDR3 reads CASRPLDRAGTEAFF.

CDR3 protein: CASTRGDTEAFF. The chain is built from TRBV2 and TRBJ1-1. In germline, CDR1 is SNHLY, CDR2 FYNNEI. This CDR3 is 12 amino acids long. Variable domain in full (rest from reference TRBV2 and TRBJ1-1): EPEVTQTPSHQVTQMGQEVILRCVPISNHLYFYWYRQILGQKVEFLVSFYNNEISEKSEIFDDQFSVERPDGSNFTLKIRSTKLEDSAMYFCASTRGDTEAFFGQGTRLTVV.

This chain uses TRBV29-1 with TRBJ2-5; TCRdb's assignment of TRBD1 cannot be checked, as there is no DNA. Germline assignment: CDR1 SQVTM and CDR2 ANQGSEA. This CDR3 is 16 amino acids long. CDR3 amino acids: CSVDSHGQGIEETQYF.

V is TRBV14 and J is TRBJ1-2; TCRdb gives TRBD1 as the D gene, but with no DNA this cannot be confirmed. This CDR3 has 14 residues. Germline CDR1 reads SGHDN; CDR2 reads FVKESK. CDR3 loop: CASSQETGPYGYTF.

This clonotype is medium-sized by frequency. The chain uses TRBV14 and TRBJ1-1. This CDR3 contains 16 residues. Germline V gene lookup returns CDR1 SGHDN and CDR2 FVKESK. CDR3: CASSQDLGVVGTEAFF.

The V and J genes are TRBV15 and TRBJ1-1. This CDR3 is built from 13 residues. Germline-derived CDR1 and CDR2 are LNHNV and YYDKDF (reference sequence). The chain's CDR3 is CATSERGNTEAFF.

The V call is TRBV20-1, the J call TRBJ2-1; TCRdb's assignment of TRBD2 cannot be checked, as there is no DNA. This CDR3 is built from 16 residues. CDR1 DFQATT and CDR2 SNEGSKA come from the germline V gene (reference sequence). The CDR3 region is CSARVAGPVFDNEQFF.

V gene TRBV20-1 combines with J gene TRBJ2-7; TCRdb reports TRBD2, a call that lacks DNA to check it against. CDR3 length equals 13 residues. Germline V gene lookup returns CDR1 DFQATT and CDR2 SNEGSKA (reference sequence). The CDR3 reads CSASSGGSYEQYF.

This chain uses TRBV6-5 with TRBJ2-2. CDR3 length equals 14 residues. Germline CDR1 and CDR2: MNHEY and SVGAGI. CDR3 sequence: CASSYLEAHGELFF.

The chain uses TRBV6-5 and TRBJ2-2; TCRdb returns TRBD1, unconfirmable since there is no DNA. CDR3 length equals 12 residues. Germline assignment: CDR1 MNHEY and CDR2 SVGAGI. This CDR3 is CASRTGAGELFF.

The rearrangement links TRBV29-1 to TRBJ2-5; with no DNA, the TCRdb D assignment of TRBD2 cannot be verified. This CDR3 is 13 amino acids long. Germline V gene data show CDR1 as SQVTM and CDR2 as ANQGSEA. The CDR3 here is CSVEGSEGETQYF. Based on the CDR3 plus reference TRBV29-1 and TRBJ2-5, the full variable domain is SAVISQKPSRDICQRGTSLTIQCQVDSQVTMMFWYRQQPGQSLTLIATANQGSEATYESGFVIDKFPISRPNLTFSTLTVSNMSPEDSSIYLCSVEGSEGETQYFGPGTRLLVL.

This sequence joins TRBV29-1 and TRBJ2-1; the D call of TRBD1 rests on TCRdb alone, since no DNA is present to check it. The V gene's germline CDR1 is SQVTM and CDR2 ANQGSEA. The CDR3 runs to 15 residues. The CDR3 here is CSVEDGQRPYNEQFF.

The CDR3 sequence is CASSTPWGAHSYEQYF. V usage is TRBV6-2 or TRBV6-3 and J usage is TRBJ2-7; the TCRdb call, TRBD1, lacks DNA for checking. Germline CDR1 reads MNHEY; CDR2 reads SVGEGT. The CDR3 has 16 residues.

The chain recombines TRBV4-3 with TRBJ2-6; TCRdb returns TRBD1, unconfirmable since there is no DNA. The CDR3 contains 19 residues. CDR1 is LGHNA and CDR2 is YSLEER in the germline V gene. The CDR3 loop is CASSQDSGQSYSGANVLTF.

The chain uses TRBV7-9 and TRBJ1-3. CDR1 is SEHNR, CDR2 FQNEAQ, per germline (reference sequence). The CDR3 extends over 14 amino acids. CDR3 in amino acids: CASSGVLSGNTIYF. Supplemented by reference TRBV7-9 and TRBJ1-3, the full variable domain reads DTGVSQNPRHKITKRGQNVTFRCDPISEHNRLYWYRQTLGQGPEFLTYFQNEAQLEKSRLLSDRFSAERPKGSFSTLEIQRTEQGDSAMYLCASSGVLSGNTIYFGEGSWLTVV.

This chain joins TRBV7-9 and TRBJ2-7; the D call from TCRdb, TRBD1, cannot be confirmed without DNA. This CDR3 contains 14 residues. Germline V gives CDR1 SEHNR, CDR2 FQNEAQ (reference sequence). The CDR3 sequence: CASRRRDVNYEQYF.

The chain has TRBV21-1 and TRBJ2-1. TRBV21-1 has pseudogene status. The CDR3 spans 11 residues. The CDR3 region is CASSGYNEQFF.

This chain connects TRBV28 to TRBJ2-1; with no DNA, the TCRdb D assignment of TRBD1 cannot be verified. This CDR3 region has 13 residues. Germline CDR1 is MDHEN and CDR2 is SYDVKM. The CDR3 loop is CASRPNRDPEQFF.

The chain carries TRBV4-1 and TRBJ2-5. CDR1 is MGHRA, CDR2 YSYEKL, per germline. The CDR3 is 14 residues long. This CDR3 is CASSLDRGPETQYF.